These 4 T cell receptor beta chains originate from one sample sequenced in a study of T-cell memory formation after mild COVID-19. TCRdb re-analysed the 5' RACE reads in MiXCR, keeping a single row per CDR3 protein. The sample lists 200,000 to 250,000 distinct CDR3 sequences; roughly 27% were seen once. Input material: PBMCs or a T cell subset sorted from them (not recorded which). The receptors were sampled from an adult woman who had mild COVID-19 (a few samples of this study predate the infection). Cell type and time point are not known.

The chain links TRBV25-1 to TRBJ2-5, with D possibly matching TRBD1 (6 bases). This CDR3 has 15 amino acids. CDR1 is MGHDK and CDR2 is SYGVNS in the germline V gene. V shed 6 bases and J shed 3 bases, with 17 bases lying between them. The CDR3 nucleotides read TGTGCCAGCAGGTCGTCCCGGGACATAGAAGAGACCCAGTACTTC. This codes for CASRSSRDIEETQYF.

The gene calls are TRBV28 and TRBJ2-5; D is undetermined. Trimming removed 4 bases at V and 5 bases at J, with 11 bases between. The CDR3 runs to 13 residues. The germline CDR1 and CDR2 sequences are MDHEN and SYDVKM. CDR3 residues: CASSSGYGETQYF. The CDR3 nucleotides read TGTGCCAGCAGTTCCGGCTATGGGGAGACCCAGTACTTC.

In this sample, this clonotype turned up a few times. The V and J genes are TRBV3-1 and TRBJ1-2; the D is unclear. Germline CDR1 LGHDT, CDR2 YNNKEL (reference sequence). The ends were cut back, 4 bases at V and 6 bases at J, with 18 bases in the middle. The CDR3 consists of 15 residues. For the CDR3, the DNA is TGTGCCAGCAGCCCAGATAGTGGACTACACGATGGCTACACCTTC. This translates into CASSPDSGLHDGYTF. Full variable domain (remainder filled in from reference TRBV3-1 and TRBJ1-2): DTAVSQTPKYLVTQMGNDKSIKCEQNLGHDTMYWYKQDSKKFLKIMFSYNNKELIINETVPNRFSPKSPDKAHLNLHINSLELGDSAVYFCASSPDSGLHDGYTFGSGTRLTVV.

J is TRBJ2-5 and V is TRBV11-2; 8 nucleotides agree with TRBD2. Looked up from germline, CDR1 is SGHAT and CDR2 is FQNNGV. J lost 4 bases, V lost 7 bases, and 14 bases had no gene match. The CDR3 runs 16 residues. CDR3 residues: CASIRLGTRAPETQYF. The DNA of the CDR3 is TGTGCCAGCATCCGTTTGGGGACTAGAGCCCCAGAGACCCAGTACTTC.